Listed below are T cell receptor beta chains from one sample, sequenced in a study of T-cell reconstitution after alpha-beta-depleted transplantation in children. In TCRdb, the PCR reads were re-called with MiXCR into one record per CDR3 protein. Of hundreds of thousands of distinct CDR3 sequences in the sample, 6% to 10% were seen once. The sample in question was peripheral blood, obtained 360 days after TCRalphabeta/CD19-depleted stem cell transplant. The receptors here all came from a female patient under 10 years old who had a stem cell transplant for Fanconi anemia, so the T cells may come from the graft donor. The CDR3 runs from the conserved cysteine through the conserved F or W. The D gene is left open where the match is weak. Some rows mark clone size as missing; the rest say once, few, many or name a class of expanded clone.

TRBV10-3,TRBJ2-7,many,-,CAISESYRRVPTREPDEQYF,TGTGCCATCAGTGAGTCCTACAGGAGGGTCCCGACCCGCGAGCCCGACGAGCAGTACTTC
TRBV11-2,TRBJ1-4,many,TRBD1,CASSARIRGRKEKLFF,TGTGCCAGCAGCGCTCGCATCAGGGGGAGGAAGGAAAAACTGTTTTTT
TRBV5-1,TRBJ1-5,-,-,CASSLDQGLGQPQHF,TGCGCCAGCAGCTTGGACCAGGGCCTGGGTCAGCCCCAGCATTTT
TRBV9,TRBJ1-2,-,TRBD1,CASSPGQGAQLGYTF,TGTGCCAGCAGCCCCGGACAGGGGGCGCAGCTTGGCTACACCTTC
TRBV2,TRBJ1-4,few,-,CASSELLGTNRLFF,TGTGCCAGCAGTGAATTACTGGGTACCAATAGACTGTTTTTT
TRBV28,TRBJ1-5,many,TRBD1,CASSLLSGGGNQPQHF,TGTGCCAGCAGTTTATTGTCAGGGGGAGGCAATCAGCCCCAGCATTTT
TRBV9,TRBJ2-7,many,TRBD2,CASSVPLAGAYSYEQYF,TGTGCCAGCAGCGTACCACTAGCGGGGGCTTACTCCTACGAGCAGTACTTC
TRBV7-2,TRBJ2-7,-,TRBD1,CASSLVRQGYEQYF,TGTGCCAGCAGCTTAGTGAGACAGGGCTACGAGCAGTACTTC
TRBV2,TRBJ2-3,-,-,CASIGGTTDTQYF,TGTGCCAGCATAGGGGGGACCACAGATACGCAGTATTTT
TRBV7-8,TRBJ2-7,-,TRBD1,CASSTRQGSRNEQYF,TGTGCCAGCAGCACAAGACAGGGGTCTCGCAACGAGCAGTACTTC
TRBV24-1,TRBJ2-1,few,TRBD2,CATSDSGLAGGYNEQFF,TGTGCCACCAGTGATTCAGGACTAGCGGGGGGGTACAATGAGCAGTTCTTC
TRBV2,TRBJ2-1,few,TRBD2,CASSEFRGGYNEQFF,TGTGCCAGCAGTGAATTCCGGGGGGGCTACAATGAGCAGTTCTTC
TRBV12-3/TRBV12-4,TRBJ1-2,many,-,CASTSDRLSYGYTF,TGTGCCAGCACTTCGGACAGATTGAGCTATGGCTACACCTTC
TRBV9,TRBJ2-1,-,-,CASSVLENEQFF,TGTGCCAGCAGCGTATTGGAGAATGAGCAGTTCTTC
TRBV5-1,TRBJ2-7,many,TRBD2,CASSPGLAGGTFPSSYEQYF,TGCGCCAGCAGCCCTGGACTAGCGGGAGGTACCTTTCCGAGCTCCTACGAGCAGTACTTC
TRBV2,TRBJ2-1,few,TRBD1,CASSPRGRSNEQFF,TGTGCCAGCAGCCCCAGGGGGCGAAGCAATGAGCAGTTCTTC
TRBV9,TRBJ1-6,few,TRBD1,CASSVAGTGGSPLHF,TGTGCCAGCAGCGTAGCTGGGACAGGGGGTTCACCCCTCCACTTT
TRBV5-8,TRBJ2-1,few,-,CASSKRGTRSYNEQFF,TGTGCCAGCTCAAAACGGGGTACTCGCTCCTACAATGAGCAGTTCTTC
TRBV5-4,TRBJ1-1,few,-,CASSWGGGDGAFF,TGTGCCAGCAGCTGGGGGGGGGGCGACGGAGCTTTCTTT
TRBV5-5,TRBJ2-3,-,-,CASSSGPYTQYF,TGTGCCAGCAGCTCGGGGCCGTATACGCAGTATTTT
TRBV7-2,TRBJ2-7,-,TRBD1,CASSLDRGPLYEQYF,TGTGCCAGCAGCTTGGACAGGGGGCCACTTTACGAGCAGTACTTC
TRBV5-1,TRBJ2-2,many,-,CASSLGQGTGELFF,TGTGCCAGCAGTTTAGGGCAGGGTACCGGGGAGCTGTTTTTT
TRBV9,TRBJ2-6,-,-,CASSVGQNSGANVLTF,TGTGCCAGCAGCGTCGGACAGAACTCTGGGGCCAACGTCCTGACTTTC
TRBV6-2/TRBV6-3,TRBJ1-1,few,-,CASSYRGMNTEAFF,TGTGCCAGCAGTTACAGGGGGATGAACACTGAAGCTTTCTTT
TRBV3-1,TRBJ2-7,many,-,CASSHRTETYEQYF,TGTGCCAGCAGCCATAGGACAGAAACCTACGAGCAGTACTTC
TRBV20-1,TRBJ2-2,many,-,CSACDSNTGELFF,TGCAGTGCGTGTGACTCGAACACCGGGGAGCTGTTTTTT
TRBV28,TRBJ2-1,many,-,CASSPNYNEQFF,TGTGCCAGCAGTCCGAACTACAATGAGCAGTTCTTC
TRBV6-5,TRBJ1-5,many,-,CASSYSGGAGQPQHF,TGTGCCAGCAGTTACTCGGGGGGGGCAGGTCAGCCCCAGCATTTT
TRBV29-1,TRBJ2-3,many,-,CSVRSYRVGSTDTQYF,TGCAGCGTACGAAGTTACAGGGTTGGGAGCACAGATACGCAGTATTTT
TRBV4-3,TRBJ1-1,few,-,CASSQPPAGTPNTEAFF,TGCGCCAGCAGCCAACCTCCCGCCGGGACTCCGAACACTGAAGCTTTCTTT
TRBV4-1,TRBJ2-5,many,-,CASSQDPLGGKETQYF,TGCGCCAGCAGCCAAGATCCGTTGGGCGGAAAAGAGACCCAGTACTTC
TRBV20-1,TRBJ1-1,many,-,CSASRDGNTEAFF,TGCAGTGCGAGCAGGGATGGGAACACTGAAGCTTTCTTT
TRBV15,TRBJ1-2,-,-,CATSAHPADPNYGYTF,TGTGCCACCAGCGCCCACCCCGCAGATCCTAACTATGGCTACACCTTC
TRBV27,TRBJ2-3,few,TRBD2,CASSLRRGASTFGTDTQYF,TGTGCCAGCAGTTTACGGCGGGGGGCGAGTACCTTCGGCACAGATACGCAGTATTTT
TRBV2,TRBJ1-1,few,-,CASSDPGEAFF,TGTGCCAGCAGTGATCCGGGTGAAGCTTTCTTT
TRBV29-1,TRBJ2-1,many,TRBD2,CSVLAGVYNEQFF,TGCAGCGTCTTAGCGGGGGTCTACAATGAGCAGTTCTTC
TRBV7-2,TRBJ1-2,-,TRBD1,CASNAGTGDYGYTF,TGTGCCAGCAACGCCGGGACAGGGGATTATGGCTACACCTTC
TRBV18,TRBJ1-1,-,-,CASSPFTGEGTEAFF,TGTGCCAGCTCACCATTTACGGGGGAGGGTACTGAAGCTTTCTTT
TRBV20-1,TRBJ1-2,few,-,CSASVDFYGYTF,TGCAGTGCTAGTGTGGACTTCTATGGCTACACCTTC
TRBV12-3/TRBV12-4,TRBJ2-1,-,TRBD1,CASSLPGTATYNEQFF,TGTGCCAGCAGTTTACCCGGGACAGCCACTTACAATGAGCAGTTCTTC
TRBV10-3,TRBJ1-1,many,-,CAISESTGQGSTEAFF,TGTGCCATCAGTGAGTCGACTGGCCAGGGGTCCACTGAAGCTTTCTTT
TRBV10-3,TRBJ1-1,many,TRBD1,CAISESKGAGAFF,TGTGCCATCAGTGAGTCTAAGGGGGCGGGAGCTTTCTTT
TRBV29-1,TRBJ1-3,many,-,CSVEDEGAEGNTIYF,TGCAGCGTTGAAGACGAAGGCGCGGAGGGAAACACCATATATTTT
TRBV7-2,TRBJ2-1,-,-,CASSSRLVNEQFF,TGTGCCAGCAGCTCACGACTAGTCAATGAGCAGTTCTTC
TRBV4-3,TRBJ1-1,few,-,CASSQRGGGEGHTEAFF,TGCGCCAGCAGCCAGAGGGGGGGAGGAGAGGGTCACACTGAAGCTTTCTTT
TRBV7-6,TRBJ1-1,-,-,CASSPLSSPGGEAFF,TGTGCCAGCAGCCCACTCAGTAGTCCTGGCGGTGAAGCTTTCTTT
TRBV12-3/TRBV12-4,TRBJ1-5,many,TRBD1,CASSPTSGQGYNQPQHF,TGTGCCAGCAGCCCCACTTCGGGACAGGGGTACAATCAGCCCCAGCATTTT
TRBV6-2/TRBV6-3,TRBJ1-2,few,-,CASRWSTYNYGYTF,TGTGCCAGCAGATGGAGCACCTATAACTATGGCTACACCTTC
TRBV2,TRBJ2-7,many,TRBD2,CASSVFVTSPPYEQYF,TGTGCCAGCAGTGTTTTTGTGACTAGCCCTCCCTACGAGCAGTACTTC
TRBV5-5,TRBJ2-7,many,-,CASSFQEAYEQYF,TGTGCCAGCAGCTTTCAGGAAGCCTACGAGCAGTACTTC
TRBV6-1,TRBJ2-7,many,-,CASSEVGYEQYF,TGTGCCAGCAGTGAAGTTGGCTACGAGCAGTACTTC
TRBV15,TRBJ1-5,many,TRBD1,CATIQDRGGNQPQHF,TGTGCCACCATCCAAGACAGGGGCGGCAATCAGCCCCAGCATTTT
TRBV27,TRBJ2-2,many,TRBD2,CASRRIAGGPKSNTGELFF,TGTGCCAGCAGGAGAATAGCGGGAGGGCCGAAATCGAACACCGGGGAGCTGTTTTTT
TRBV9,TRBJ1-1,-,-,CASSAQVGRGGVAFF,TGTGCCAGCAGCGCCCAAGTCGGCAGGGGAGGCGTAGCTTTCTTT